Listed below are T cell receptor beta chains from one sample, sequenced in a study of Graves' ophthalmopathy and Graves' hyperthyroidism. MiXCR, run by TCRdb on the multiplex PCR reads, gives a single entry per CDR3 protein. The sample shows more than 550,000 distinct CDR3 sequences, roughly 41% of them seen only once. The sample was peripheral blood. These receptors were collected from an adult man with Graves' ophthalmopathy. Both conserved end residues are part of each CDR3. D genes are given only for firm matches. Where a row states a size, it is once, few, many or the class of an expanded clone; other rows omit it.

CASSPVGVGPQGTQYF TGTGCCAGCAGCCCCGTCGGAGTGGGACCCCAAGGGACCCAGTACTTC TRBJ2-5 TRBV10-3 16 - once
CSAPGQGVESGANVLTF TGCAGTGCACCGGGACAGGGGGTAGAGTCTGGGGCCAACGTCCTGACTTTC TRBJ2-6 TRBV20-1 17 TRBD1 few
CASRLGQEYGYTF TGTGCCAGCAGGTTAGGACAGGAGTATGGCTACACCTTC TRBJ1-2 TRBV6-1 13 TRBD1 -
CASSIELHTQYF TGTGCCAGTAGTATTGAGCTCCATACGCAGTATTTT TRBJ2-3 TRBV19 12 - -
CASSYSGRIDGYTF TGTGCCAGCAGTTACTCGGGCAGAATCGATGGCTACACCTTC TRBJ1-2 TRBV6-6 14 - many
CASKGSGELFF TGTGCCAGCAAGGGGTCCGGGGAGCTGTTTTTT TRBJ2-2 TRBV11-1 11 - -
CASSAPKEGGTEAFF TGTGCCAGCAGCGCCCCAAAGGAGGGGGGTACTGAAGCTTTCTTT TRBJ1-1 TRBV9 15 - many
CASSLMGQVESPLHF TGTGCCAGCAGCTTGATGGGACAGGTTGAGTCACCCCTCCACTTT TRBJ1-6 TRBV5-5 15 TRBD1 many
CASSPALSGANVLTF TGTGCCAGCTCACCAGCCCTATCCGGGGCCAACGTCCTGACTTTC TRBJ2-6 TRBV25-1 15 - -
CASSRAVTEAFF TGTGCCAGCAGCCGCGCGGTAACTGAAGCTTTCTTT TRBJ1-1 TRBV12-3/TRBV12-4 12 - many
CASSLGTSWSSYGYTF TGTGCCAGCAGCCTAGGGACATCATGGAGTTCCTATGGCTACACCTTC TRBJ1-2 TRBV7-2 16 - few
CSALLAGEVGNTGELFF TGCAGTGCTCTACTAGCGGGAGAAGTGGGTAACACCGGGGAGCTGTTTTTT TRBJ2-2 TRBV20-1 17 TRBD2 few
CASSIAGRNEKLFF TGTGCCAGTAGTATAGCGGGGAGAAATGAAAAACTGTTTTTT TRBJ1-4 TRBV19 14 - -
CASSSLLRVRSGNTIYF TGTGCCAGCAGCTCTCTACTCCGGGTCCGCTCTGGAAACACCATATATTTT TRBJ1-3 TRBV7-2 17 - many
CASSVASGGTSGTGELFF TGTGCCAGCAGCGTAGCGAGTGGGGGGACTAGCGGGACCGGGGAGCTGTTTTTT TRBJ2-2 TRBV9 18 TRBD2 few
CASSREQSYEQYF TGTGCCAGCAGCCGAGAGCAGAGCTACGAGCAGTACTTC TRBJ2-7 TRBV4-2 13 - -
CASSYAGVEQYF TGTGCCAGCAGTTACGCAGGGGTCGAGCAGTACTTC TRBJ2-7 TRBV6-5 12 - -
CASSPMVLSGGTGIETQYF TGTGCCAGCAGCCCCATGGTCTTGTCGGGCGGGACAGGGATAGAGACCCAGTACTTC TRBJ2-5 TRBV7-9 19 TRBD1 -
CAWSVFGGYGYTF TGTGCCTGGAGTGTATTTGGGGGCTATGGCTACACCTTC TRBJ1-2 TRBV30 13 - -
CAWSNGAQETQYF TGTGCCTGGAGTAACGGGGCTCAAGAGACCCAGTACTTC TRBJ2-5 TRBV30 13 - few
CASWYASTGELFF TGTGCCAGCTGGTACGCTAGCACCGGGGAGCTGTTTTTT TRBJ2-2 TRBV25-1 13 - once
CASSQVLYNSSLHF TGTGCCAGCAGCCAAGTCCTTTATAATTCATCCCTCCACTTT TRBJ1-6 TRBV14 14 - -
CASRQPKEETQYF TGTGCCAGCAGACAGCCTAAAGAAGAGACCCAGTACTTC TRBJ2-5 TRBV7-8 13 - many
CARQGGTGNTIYF TGTGCCAGACAGGGAGGTACTGGAAACACCATATATTTT TRBJ1-3 TRBV7-2 13 - -
CASSSRTGRDGYTF TGTGCCAGCAGCTCCCGGACAGGGAGGGATGGCTACACCTTC TRBJ1-2 TRBV9 14 TRBD1 many
CASSPGRLSGANVLTF TGTGCCAGCAGCCCGGGACGGCTTTCTGGGGCCAACGTCCTGACTTTC TRBJ2-6 TRBV14 16 - -
CATSRGGGDQPQHF TGTGCCACCAGCAGGGGAGGTGGGGACCAGCCCCAGCATTTT TRBJ1-5 TRBV15 14 - many
CSAGGGSTDTQYF TGCAGTGCGGGGGGTGGTAGCACAGATACGCAGTATTTT TRBJ2-3 TRBV20-1 13 - -
CASSSLHGKHEKLFF TGTGCCAGCAGCTCCTTACATGGAAAACATGAAAAACTGTTTTTT TRBJ1-4 TRBV7-9 15 - many
CAISGSGSYEQYF TGTGCCATCAGTGGGAGCGGATCCTACGAGCAGTACTTC TRBJ2-7 TRBV10-3 13 - many
CASSLSIRQNYGYTF TGCGCCAGCAGCTTGAGTATAAGACAGAACTATGGCTACACCTTC TRBJ1-2 TRBV5-1 15 - few
CASSAIRGSSYEQYF TGTGCCAGCAGCGCGATCCGGGGGAGCTCCTACGAGCAGTACTTC TRBJ2-7 TRBV11-2 15 - few
CSVEHEYGYTF TGCAGCGTCGAACATGAGTATGGCTACACCTTC TRBJ1-2 TRBV29-1 11 - -
CASSQEGNGLRYEQYF TGTGCCAGCAGCCAAGAGGGTAACGGACTACGGTACGAGCAGTACTTC TRBJ2-7 TRBV4-2 16 - many
CASSYRGHKTQYF TGTGCCAGCAGTTATCGGGGTCATAAGACCCAGTACTTC TRBJ2-5 TRBV6-5 13 - many
CASSDSAGQGTIYF TGTGCCAGCAGTGATAGTGCCGGACAAGGCACCATATATTTT TRBJ1-3 TRBV25-1 14 - -
CASSLDRGDGYTF TGTGCCAGCAGTTTGGACAGGGGGGATGGCTACACCTTC TRBJ1-2 TRBV28 13 TRBD1 -
CAISVGQGITGANVLTF TGTGCCATCAGTGTAGGACAGGGGATCACCGGGGCCAACGTCCTGACTTTC TRBJ2-6 TRBV10-3 17 TRBD1 -
CASSAWGANTEAFF TGTGCCAGCAGCGCATGGGGCGCGAACACTGAAGCTTTCTTT TRBJ1-1 TRBV9 14 - many